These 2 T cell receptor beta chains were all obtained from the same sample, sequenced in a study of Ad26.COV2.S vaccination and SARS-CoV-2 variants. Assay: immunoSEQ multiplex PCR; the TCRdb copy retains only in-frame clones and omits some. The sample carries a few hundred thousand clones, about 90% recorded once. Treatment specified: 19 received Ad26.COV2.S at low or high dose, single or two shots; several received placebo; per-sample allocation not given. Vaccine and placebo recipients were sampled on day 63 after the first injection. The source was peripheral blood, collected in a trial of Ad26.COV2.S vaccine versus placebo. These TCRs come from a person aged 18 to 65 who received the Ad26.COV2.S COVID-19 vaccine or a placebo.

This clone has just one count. CDR3 DNA: TGTGCCAGCAGCTTAGAAAGGGTAGCGGGGAGCTCCTACAATGAGCAGTTCTTC. Amino acid sequence: CASSLERVAGSSYNEQFF. The V gene is TRBV11-3, the J gene TRBJ2-1, with 8 bases fitting TRBD2. The CDR3 loop spans 18 amino acids. Germline V CDR1 and CDR2: SGHNT, YENEEA. Losses at the gene ends were 0 bases for V and 0 bases for J; bases not matched to a gene: 7.

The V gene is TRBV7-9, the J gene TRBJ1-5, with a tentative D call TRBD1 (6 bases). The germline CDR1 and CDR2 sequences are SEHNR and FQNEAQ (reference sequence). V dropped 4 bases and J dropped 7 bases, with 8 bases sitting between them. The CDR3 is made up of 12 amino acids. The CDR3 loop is CASSYRAQPQHF. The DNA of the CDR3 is TGTGCCAGCAGCTACAGGGCCCAGCCCCAGCATTTT. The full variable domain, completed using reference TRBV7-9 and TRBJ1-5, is DTGVSQNPRHKITKRGQNVTFRCDPISEHNRLYWYRQTLGQGPEFLTYFQNEAQLEKSRLLSDRFSAERPKGSFSTLEIQRTEQGDSAMYLCASSYRAQPQHFGDGTRLSIL.